This TCR beta chain was sequenced for a study of T-cell reconstitution after alpha-beta-depleted transplantation in children. Notes on the study in general: Expanded graft clones numbering several hundred reportedly gave rise to alpha-beta T cells about two months after transplant.

This clonotype was recorded many times. Its cognate antigen is unknown. CDR1 SGHVS and CDR2 FNYEAQ come from the germline V gene. The CDR3 is 18 residues long. Losses at the gene ends were 4 bases for V and 0 bases for J; bases not matched to a gene: 4. Construction of the TCRbeta library involved unique molecular identifiers. TCRdb itself ran the PCR reads through MiXCR, one entry per CDR3 protein. Of fewer than 700,000 distinct CDR3 sequences in the sample, 10% to 15% were seen once. The TCR was taken from a male patient between 10 and 17 years old who had a stem cell transplant for acute myeloid leukemia, so the T cells may come from the graft donor. The J gene is TRBJ2-1, the V gene TRBV7-6; 15 nucleotides align to TRBD2. The material sequenced was PBMCs, mostly from graft donor cells, taken 360 days after TCRalphabeta/CD19-depleted stem cell transplant. The CDR3 DNA reads as TGTGCCAGCAGCTCAGGACTAGCGGGAGGGAGCTCCTACAATGAGCAGTTCTTC. Protein sequence: CASSSGLAGGSSYNEQFF.